This T cell receptor (beta chain) was documented in a study of metastatic and nonmetastatic thyroid tumors. TCRdb reprocessed the PCR reads via MiXCR. This table has approximately 16,000 clones, around 32% appearing once. All patients reached thyroid surgery having received no treatment beforehand. The V end lost 4 bases, the J end lost 3 bases, and 12 bases lay between the germline ends. The length of the CDR3 is 14 residues. Per the germline V gene, CDR1 is LGHDT and CDR2 is YNNKEL (reference sequence). The chain recombines TRBV3-1 with TRBJ1-2; no reliable D call. The sequence derives from a male donor with papillary thyroid cancer or a benign thyroid nodule (not recorded which). Some clones in this sample may be carry-over from other donors' samples. The sequenced sample was tumor tissue. As DNA, the CDR3 is TGTGCCAGCAGCCCCACCCACGGGTACTATGGCTACACCTTC. Its translation: CASSPTHGYYGYTF.